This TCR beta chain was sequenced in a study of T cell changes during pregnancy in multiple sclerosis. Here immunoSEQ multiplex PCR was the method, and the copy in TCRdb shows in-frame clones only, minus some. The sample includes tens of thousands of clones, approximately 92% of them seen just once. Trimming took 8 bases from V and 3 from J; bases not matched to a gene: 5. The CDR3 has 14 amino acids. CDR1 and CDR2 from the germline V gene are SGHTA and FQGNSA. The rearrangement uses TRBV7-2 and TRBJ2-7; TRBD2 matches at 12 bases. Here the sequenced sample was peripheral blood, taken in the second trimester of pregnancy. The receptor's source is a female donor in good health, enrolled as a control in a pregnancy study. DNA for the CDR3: TGTGCCAGCCGACGGACTAGCGGGGACTACGAGCAGTACTTC. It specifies CASRRTSGDYEQYF.